This entry concerns a single TCR beta chain. The data were obtained in a study of blood T cell repertoires in COVID-19. Study-level background: Sources were T cells, B-cell-depleted T cells, or PBMCs; the material itself was cDNA or gDNA.

From germline, CDR1 is MNHEY and CDR2 SVGAGI. This CDR3 comprises 13 residues. The germline V and J ends were trimmed by 0 bases and 7 bases, with 9 bases remaining between them. Original analysis: Reference gene primers were amplified, and this amplification served to estimate nucleated cell counts. This table comes from immunoSEQ multiplex PCR, and its TCRdb copy is limited to in-frame clones, with some not included. V and J calls and clone size are given by that table; D and trimming were obtained from the DNA. The profile shows 95,000 to 110,000 clones, roughly 91% of them singletons. V gene TRBV6-5 combines with J gene TRBJ1-1; D gene unclear. The specimen was peripheral blood. The receptor was derived from a human donor in a cohort sampled during active COVID-19. The CDR3 sequence is CASSYSETLEAFF. The CDR3 bases are TGTGCCAGCAGTTACTCAGAGACTCTTGAAGCTTTCTTT.